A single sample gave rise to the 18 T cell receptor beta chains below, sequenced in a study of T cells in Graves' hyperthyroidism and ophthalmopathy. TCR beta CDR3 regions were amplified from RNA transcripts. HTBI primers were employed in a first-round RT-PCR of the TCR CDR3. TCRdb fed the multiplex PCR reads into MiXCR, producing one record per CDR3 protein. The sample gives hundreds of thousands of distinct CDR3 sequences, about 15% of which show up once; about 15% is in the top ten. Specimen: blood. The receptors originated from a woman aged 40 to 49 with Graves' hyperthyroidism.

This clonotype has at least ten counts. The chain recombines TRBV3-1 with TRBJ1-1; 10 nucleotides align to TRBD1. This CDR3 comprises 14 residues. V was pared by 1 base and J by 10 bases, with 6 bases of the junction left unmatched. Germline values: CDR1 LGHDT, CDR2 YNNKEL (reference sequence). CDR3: CASSQGGGTGVAFF. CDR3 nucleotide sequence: TGTGCCAGCAGCCAAGGGGGGGGGACAGGGGTAGCTTTCTTT.

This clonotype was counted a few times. DNA for the CDR3: TGTGCCAGCAGCTTAGAACAGGGAACTGAGCAGTTCTTC. Encoded protein: CASSLEQGTEQFF. This sequence joins TRBV7-9 and TRBJ2-1; a weak D match, TRBD1 (6 bases). This CDR3 spans 13 amino acids. Looked up from germline, CDR1 is SEHNR and CDR2 is FQNEAQ (reference sequence). The V and J ends lost 1 base and 9 bases respectively, with 10 bases between them.

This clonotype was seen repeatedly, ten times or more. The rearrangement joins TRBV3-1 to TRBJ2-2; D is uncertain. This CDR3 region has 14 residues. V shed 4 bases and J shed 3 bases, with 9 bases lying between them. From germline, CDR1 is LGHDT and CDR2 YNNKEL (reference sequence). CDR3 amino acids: CASSPHEDTGELFF. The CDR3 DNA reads TGTGCCAGCAGCCCCCATGAGGACACCGGGGAGCTGTTTTTT.

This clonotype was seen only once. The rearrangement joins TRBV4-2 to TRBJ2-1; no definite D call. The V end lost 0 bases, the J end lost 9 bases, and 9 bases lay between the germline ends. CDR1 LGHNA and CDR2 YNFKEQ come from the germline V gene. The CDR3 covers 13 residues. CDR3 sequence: CASSQDRSREQFF. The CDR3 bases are TGTGCCAGCAGCCAAGATCGGAGCCGTGAGCAGTTCTTC.

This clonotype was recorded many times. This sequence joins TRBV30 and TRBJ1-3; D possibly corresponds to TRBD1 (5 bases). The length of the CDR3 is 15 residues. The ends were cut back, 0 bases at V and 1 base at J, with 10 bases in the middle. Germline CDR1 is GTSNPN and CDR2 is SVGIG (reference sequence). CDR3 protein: CAWSVQGRSGNTIYF. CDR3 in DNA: TGTGCCTGGAGTGTCCAGGGAAGATCTGGAAACACCATATATTTT.

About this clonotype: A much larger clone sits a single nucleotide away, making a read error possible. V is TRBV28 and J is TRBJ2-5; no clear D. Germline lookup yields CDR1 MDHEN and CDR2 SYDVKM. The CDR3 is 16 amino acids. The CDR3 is CASSFGLTTYQGTQYF. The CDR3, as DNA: TGTGCCAGCAGTTTCGGGCTCACCACGTACCAAGGGACCCAGTACTTC.

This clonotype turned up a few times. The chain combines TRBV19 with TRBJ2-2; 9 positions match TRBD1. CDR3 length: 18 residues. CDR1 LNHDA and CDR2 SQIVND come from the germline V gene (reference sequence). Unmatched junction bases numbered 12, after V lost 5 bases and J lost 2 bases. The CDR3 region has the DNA TGTGCCAGTAGTCCTCCGGGACAGGGCCCGTTTAACACCGGGGAGCTGTTTTTT. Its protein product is CASSPPGQGPFNTGELFF.

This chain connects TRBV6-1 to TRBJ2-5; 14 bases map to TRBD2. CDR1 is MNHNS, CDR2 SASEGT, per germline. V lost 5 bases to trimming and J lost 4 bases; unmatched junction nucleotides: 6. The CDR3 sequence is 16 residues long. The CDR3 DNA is TGTGCCAGCAGTTTGGGACTAGCGGGAGTCCGAGAGACCCAGTACTTC. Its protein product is CASSLGLAGVRETQYF.

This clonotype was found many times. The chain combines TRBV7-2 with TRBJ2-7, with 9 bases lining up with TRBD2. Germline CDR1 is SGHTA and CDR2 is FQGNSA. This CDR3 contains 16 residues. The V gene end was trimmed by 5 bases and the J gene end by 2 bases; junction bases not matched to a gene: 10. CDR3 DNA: TGTGCCAGCAGCCCACATTCGGCGGGAGGGCCCTACGAGCAGTACTTC. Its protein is CASSPHSAGGPYEQYF.

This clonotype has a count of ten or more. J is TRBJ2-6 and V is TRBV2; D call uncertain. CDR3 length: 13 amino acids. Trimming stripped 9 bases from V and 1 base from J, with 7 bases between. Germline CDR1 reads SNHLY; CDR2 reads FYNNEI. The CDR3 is CARGQSGANVLTF. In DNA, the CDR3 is TGTGCCAGAGGGCAGTCTGGGGCCAACGTCCTGACTTTC.

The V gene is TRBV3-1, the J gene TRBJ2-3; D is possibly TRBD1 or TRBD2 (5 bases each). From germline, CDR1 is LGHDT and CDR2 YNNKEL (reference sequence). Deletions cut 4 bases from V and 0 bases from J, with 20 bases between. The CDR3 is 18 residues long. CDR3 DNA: TGTGCCAGCAGCCCCCTCCAGGGTAGCGCATCTAGCACAGATACGCAGTATTTT. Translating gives CASSPLQGSASSTDTQYF.

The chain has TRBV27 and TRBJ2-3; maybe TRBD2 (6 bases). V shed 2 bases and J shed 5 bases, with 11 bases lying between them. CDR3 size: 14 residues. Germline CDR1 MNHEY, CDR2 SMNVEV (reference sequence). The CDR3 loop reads CASSLNPSVDTQYF. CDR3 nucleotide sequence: TGTGCCAGCAGTTTAAATCCTAGCGTAGATACGCAGTATTTT.

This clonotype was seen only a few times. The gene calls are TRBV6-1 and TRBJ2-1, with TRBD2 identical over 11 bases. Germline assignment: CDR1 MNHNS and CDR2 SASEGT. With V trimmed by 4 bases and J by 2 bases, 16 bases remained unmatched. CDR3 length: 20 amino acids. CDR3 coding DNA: TGTGCCAGCAGTGGCCGGGACAGGCAGAGTAGCGGGAGGGCCTACAATGAGCAGTTCTTC. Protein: CASSGRDRQSSGRAYNEQFF.

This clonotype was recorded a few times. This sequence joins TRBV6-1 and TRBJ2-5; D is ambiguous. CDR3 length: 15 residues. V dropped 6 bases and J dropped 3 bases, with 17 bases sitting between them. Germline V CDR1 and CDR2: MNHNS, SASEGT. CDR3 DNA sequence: TGTGCCAGCAGCCCCTTTTGGGGATTAGAAGAGACCCAGTACTTC. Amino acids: CASSPFWGLEETQYF.

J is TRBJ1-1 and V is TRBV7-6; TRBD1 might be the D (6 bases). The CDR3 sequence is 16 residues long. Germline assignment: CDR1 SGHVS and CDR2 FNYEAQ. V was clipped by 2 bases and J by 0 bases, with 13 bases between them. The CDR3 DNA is TGTGCCAGCAGCTTAACTTTACAGGGTATGAACACTGAAGCTTTCTTT. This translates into CASSLTLQGMNTEAFF.

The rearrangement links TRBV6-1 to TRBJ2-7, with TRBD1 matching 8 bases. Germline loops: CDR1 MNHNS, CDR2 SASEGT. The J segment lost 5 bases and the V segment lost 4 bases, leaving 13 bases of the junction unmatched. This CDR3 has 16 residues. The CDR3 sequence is CASSVDSGQAGNEQYF. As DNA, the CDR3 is TGTGCCAGCAGTGTAGACTCGGGACAGGCGGGAAACGAGCAGTACTTC.

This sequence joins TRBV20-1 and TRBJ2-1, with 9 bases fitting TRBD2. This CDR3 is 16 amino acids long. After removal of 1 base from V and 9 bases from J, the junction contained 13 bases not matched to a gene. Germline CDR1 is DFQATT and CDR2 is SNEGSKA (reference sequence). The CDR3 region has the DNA TGCAGTGCTAGAGTGGTAATTAGCGGGAGCCTTCTTGAGCAGTTCTTC. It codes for CSARVVISGSLLEQFF.

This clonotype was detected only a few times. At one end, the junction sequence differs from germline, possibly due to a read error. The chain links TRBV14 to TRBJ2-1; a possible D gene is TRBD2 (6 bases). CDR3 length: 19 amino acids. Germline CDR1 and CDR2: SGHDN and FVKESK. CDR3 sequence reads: CASSKERSTLASSYNEQFF. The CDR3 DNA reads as TGTGCCAGCAGCAAAGAAAGGTCCACGCTAGCGAGCTCCTACAATGAGCAGTTCTTC.